This T cell receptor (beta chain) was observed in a study of blood T cell repertoires in COVID-19 (dated by TCRdb to 2019 to 2021). A note on the overall study: Collaborator samples came from the United States, Italy and Spain and covered acute and convalescent phases of COVID-19. Where available, HLA class I and class II types were obtained from metadata supplied by the sample provider rather than from assay-based typing. The dataset comprised deeply sampled blood TCRbeta repertoires from subjects exposed to, actively infected with, or recovered from COVID-19. Sample metadata almost always included a de-identified subject ID, COVID-19 status, age in years and sex. The samples were drawn from the first 160 participants of the ongoing ImmuneRACE study and from over 950 subjects provided by 6 global collaborators. The repertoires were released in a freely available public database intended as a resource for research on the immune response to SARS-CoV-2. The prospective study material was composed of cDNA or gDNA derived from T cells, B-cell-depleted T cells, or PBMCs.

In the prospective study, participants were roughly 18 to 100 years old, resided in about two dozen geographic areas of the United States, and were enrolled through a virtual design. In the prospective study, cohorts were assigned on the basis of participant-reported clinical history obtained from a screening survey and a study questionnaire. In the prospective study, mobile phlebotomists collected whole blood, serum and a nasopharyngeal or oropharyngeal swab from each participant. Prospective study participants could optionally give additional blood draws and questionnaires over an approximately two-month period. Before DNA extraction, blood samples from the prospective study were shipped at room temperature or frozen. Per the germline V gene, SNHLY is the CDR1 and FYNNEI is the CDR2. V is cut by 3 bases and J by 3 bases, and the space between the germline ends is 5 bases. The CDR3 measures 12 amino acids from cysteine to phenylalanine. Only CDR3 DNA remains: 36 bases, in frame from the first base.

TCRbeta CDR3 regions were amplified from genomic DNA by means of the immunoSEQ Assay, a bias-controlled multiplex PCR. The original methods were these. Nucleated cell counts per sample were estimated from amplification of reference gene primers within the assay. Sequence reads were collapsed and filtered to measure the absolute abundance of every unique TCRbeta CDR3 rearrangement. For each sample, productive Simpson clonality was calculated by taking the square root of Simpson's diversity index across productive rearrangements. TCRdb's version of the immuneACCESS table is confined to in-frame rearrangements and falls short of the full clone set. An unresolved V gene accounts for under half of the shortfall where checked; the remainder is of unknown origin. V, J and clone size reflect that table, while D and trimming were determined from the DNA. The sample table records fewer than 250,000 clones; approximately 85% of these occur just once. The ten largest clones add up to over 7.5% of the sample.

What the authors observed across the whole study: Clinical and demographic metadata were provided uncurated, with the amount varying by source and participant.

Regarding this clone: Its cognate antigen has yet to be identified. There are no base qualities to consult, and no much larger clone falls within one base.

In this chain, TRBV2 is recombined with TRBJ1-2, with the D segment identity uncertain. The sample consisted of PBMCs or T cells enriched from blood (not recorded which). This TCR was sampled from a woman aged 50 to 60 with acute COVID-19. The CDR3 amino acid sequence is: CASSEADYGYTF. Read as DNA, the sequence is TGTGCCAGCAGTGAGGCAGACTATGGCTACACCTTC.